These 13 T cell receptor beta chains came from one sample sequenced in a study of cytotoxic CD8 clonotypes in ibrutinib-treated CLL. Clones were sequenced by immunoSEQ multiplex PCR, and TCRdb holds only the in-frame ones, with some missing. Found here are some 47,000 clones, around 60% of them singletons; the top ten hold under 35%. The sequencing used PBMCs, collected after 24 months of ibrutinib treatment. These receptors came from a human donor with chronic lymphocytic leukemia.

This clone was seen a single time. The CDR3 loop reads CASSPPWGTYEQYF. The CDR3 DNA follows: TGTGCCAGCAGCCCCCCCTGGGGGACCTACGAGCAGTACTTC. The chain is built from TRBV7-9 and TRBJ2-7; D may match TRBD1 or TRBD2 (5 bases each). The CDR3 sequence is 14 residues long. CDR1 and CDR2 from the germline V gene are SEHNR and FQNEAQ (reference sequence). With 5 bases removed from V and 2 bases from J, the gap between germline ends came to 13 bases.

This clone was counted only a few times. The gene calls are TRBV2 and TRBJ2-5, with 12 bases lining up with TRBD2. The CDR3 runs 15 residues. Germline V gene data show CDR1 as SNHLY and CDR2 as FYNNEI. With V trimmed by 4 bases and J by 2 bases, 2 bases remained unmatched. The CDR3 nucleotides are TGTGCCAGCAGTGTCGGGACTAGCGGGCAAGAGACCCAGTACTTC. This codes for CASSVGTSGQETQYF.

This chain connects TRBV6-1 to TRBJ2-3, with D uncertain. Trimming cost V 6 bases and J 0 bases, with 10 bases left between them. This CDR3 is built from 14 residues. Germline V gene lookup returns CDR1 MNHNS and CDR2 SASEGT. The CDR3 DNA reads as TGTGCCAGCAGGACATTACCTAGCACAGATACGCAGTATTTT. Protein product: CASRTLPSTDTQYF.

This chain joins TRBV4-2 and TRBJ2-3; 10 nucleotides line up with TRBD2. Germline loops: CDR1 LGHNA, CDR2 YNFKEQ. The CDR3 is made up of 19 amino acids. V lost 0 bases to trimming and J lost 0 bases; unmatched junction nucleotides: 9. In nucleotides, the CDR3 is TGTGCCAGCAGCCAAGATTGGCTAGCGGGGGCATCTAGCACAGATACGCAGTATTTT. Protein sequence: CASSQDWLAGASSTDTQYF.

The rearrangement uses TRBV6-5 and TRBJ1-1; no clear D gene. The CDR3 has 13 amino acids. Germline CDR1 reads MNHEY; CDR2 reads SVGAGI. The V and J ends lost 5 bases and 10 bases respectively, with 17 bases between them. The CDR3: CASSEVNRIRAFF. The CDR3 nucleotides read TGTGCCAGCAGTGAAGTTAACCGGATACGAGCTTTCTTT.

V is TRBV4-1 and J is TRBJ2-2, with D perhaps matching TRBD2 (6 bases). CDR3 length: 17 residues. Per germline, CDR1 MGHRA and CDR2 YSYEKL. V was trimmed by 1 base and J by 3 bases, leaving 15 bases between them. The CDR3 loop is CASSQVFGGKDTGELFF. CDR3 in DNA: TGCGCCAGCAGCCAAGTCTTTGGGGGGAAGGACACCGGGGAGCTGTTTTTT.

The J gene is TRBJ1-2, the V gene TRBV7-9; the match to TRBD1 covers 10 bases. This CDR3 region has 19 residues. V shed 5 bases and J 6 bases; nucleotides not matched to a gene: 21. The germline CDR1 and CDR2 sequences are SEHNR and FQNEAQ (reference sequence). Written as DNA, the CDR3 is TGTGCCAGCAGCCCCTCATGGGGGGGACCCGGGACAGGGGTGGATGGCTACACCTTC. Translation: CASSPSWGGPGTGVDGYTF.

The rearrangement links TRBV29-1 to TRBJ2-5; 12 bases map to TRBD2. Germline V gene lookup returns CDR1 SQVTM and CDR2 ANQGSEA. The CDR3 is made up of 16 amino acids. The junction had 8 bases not matched to a gene; V was cut back by 6 bases and J by 0 bases. CDR3 DNA: TGCAGCGTGAATGGACTAGCGGGGCTCTACCAAGAGACCCAGTACTTC. Protein sequence: CSVNGLAGLYQETQYF. The variable domain in full, completed from reference TRBV29-1 and TRBJ2-5, reads SAVISQKPSRDICQRGTSLTIQCQVDSQVTMMFWYRQQPGQSLTLIATANQGSEATYESGFVIDKFPISRPNLTFSTLTVSNMSPEDSSIYLCSVNGLAGLYQETQYFGPGTRLLVL.

The chain carries TRBV9 and TRBJ2-1; a weak D match, TRBD2 (6 bases). The CDR3 consists of 16 residues. V was pared by 0 bases and J by 5 bases, with 15 bases between. Germline assignment: CDR1 SGDLS and CDR2 YYNGEE. CDR3 nucleotide sequence: TGTGCCAGCAGCGTAGGTCCGGGAGTAGGGCACAATGAGCAGTTCTTC. Its protein product is CASSVGPGVGHNEQFF.

This clone was seen a handful of times. The chain couples TRBV25-1 to TRBJ2-2; D is perhaps TRBD1 (5 bases). CDR1 is MGHDK and CDR2 is SYGVNS in the germline V gene. The CDR3 runs to 11 residues. Trimming cost V 6 bases and J 7 bases, with 6 bases left between them. In DNA form, the CDR3 reads TGTGCCAGCAGCACAGGCGGGGAGCTGTTTTTT. It is translated as CASSTGGELFF.

This clone was counted between two and nine times. The chain uses TRBV7-2 and TRBJ1-2; D possibly corresponds to TRBD1 (6 bases). CDR3 length: 14 amino acids. Germline V gene sequence: CDR1 SGHTA, CDR2 FQGNSA. Trimming stripped 0 bases from V and 7 bases from J, with 12 bases between. This CDR3 reads CASSLAAGASGYTF. The DNA for the CDR3 is TGTGCCAGCAGCTTAGCGGCGGGGGCCAGTGGCTACACCTTC.

J is TRBJ2-2 and V is TRBV5-4; 7 bases align to TRBD2. The ends lost 0 bases at V and 4 bases at J; junction bases unmatched: 9. Germline CDR1 is SGHNT and CDR2 is YYREEE (reference sequence). The CDR3 loop spans 17 amino acids. This CDR3 reads CASSLAGGGQGTGELFF. The CDR3 nucleotides read TGTGCCAGCAGCTTGGCCGGGGGAGGGCAGGGCACCGGGGAGCTGTTTTTT.

The rearrangement uses TRBV14 and TRBJ1-2; weak D call: TRBD1 (5 bases). The CDR3 covers 14 residues. Germline lookup yields CDR1 SGHDN and CDR2 FVKESK. The V gene lost 1 base and the J gene lost 4 bases, with 10 bases spanning the gap. The CDR3 DNA sequence: TGTGCCAGCAGCCAAGTAACAGGCGTCTATGGCTACACCTTC. Its protein is CASSQVTGVYGYTF. Full variable domain (missing parts from reference TRBV14 and TRBJ1-2): EAGVTQFPSHSVIEKGQTVTLRCDPISGHDNLYWYRRVMGKEIKFLLHFVKESKQDESGMPNNRFLAERTGGTYSTLKVQPAELEDSGVYFCASSQVTGVYGYTFGSGTRLTVV.